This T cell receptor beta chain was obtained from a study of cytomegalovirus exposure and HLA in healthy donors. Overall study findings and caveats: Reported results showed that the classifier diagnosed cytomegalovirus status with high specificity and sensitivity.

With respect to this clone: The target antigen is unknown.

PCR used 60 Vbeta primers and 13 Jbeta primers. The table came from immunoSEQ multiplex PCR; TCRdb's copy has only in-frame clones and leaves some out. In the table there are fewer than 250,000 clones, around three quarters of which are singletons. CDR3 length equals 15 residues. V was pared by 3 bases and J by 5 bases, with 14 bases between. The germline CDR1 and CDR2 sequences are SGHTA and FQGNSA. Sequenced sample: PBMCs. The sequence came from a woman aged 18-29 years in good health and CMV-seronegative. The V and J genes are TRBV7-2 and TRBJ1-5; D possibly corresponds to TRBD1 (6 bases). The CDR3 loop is CASSFSGQRDQPQHF. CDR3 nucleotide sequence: TGTGCCAGCAGCTTCAGTGGACAGAGGGATCAGCCCCAGCATTTT.